A selection of T cell receptor beta chains follows, all from one sample in a study of PD-1 blockade in classical Hodgkin lymphoma. Sequenced by immunoSEQ multiplex PCR; TCRdb stores in-frame clones only, minus some. The repertoire holds roughly 20,000 clones, with roughly 83% as singletons. The material sequenced was peripheral blood mononuclear cells (PBMCs), taken at baseline. These receptors were collected from a human donor with classical Hodgkin lymphoma. Both conserved end residues are part of each CDR3. The order of the fields is D gene, clone size, J gene, V gene, CDR3 DNA, CDR3 protein. D genes are given only for firm matches. Only some rows state a clone size, as once, few, many or a class for expanded clones.

d_call: .; clone_size: .; j_call: TRBJ2-2; v_call: TRBV29-1; cdr3_nt: TGCAGCGTGGGGGAATTGAAGCGCACCGGGGAGCTGTTTTTT; cdr3_aa: CSVGELKRTGELFF
d_call: TRBD1; clone_size: once; j_call: TRBJ1-2; v_call: TRBV19; cdr3_nt: TGTGCCAGTAGTAAGGGACAGGATACCTATGGCTACACCTTC; cdr3_aa: CASSKGQDTYGYTF
d_call: .; clone_size: .; j_call: TRBJ2-1; v_call: TRBV19; cdr3_nt: TGTGCCAGTAGTATAGGGGTATACAATGAGCAGTTCTTC; cdr3_aa: CASSIGVYNEQFF
d_call: TRBD1; clone_size: .; j_call: TRBJ1-6; v_call: TRBV28; cdr3_nt: TGTGCCAGCAGGCAAACAGGGGGGAATTCACCCCTCCACTTT; cdr3_aa: CASRQTGGNSPLHF
d_call: TRBD2; clone_size: .; j_call: TRBJ2-7; v_call: TRBV4-3; cdr3_nt: TGCGCCAGCAGCCAAGCCATAGCGGGGGACTACGAGCAGTACTTC; cdr3_aa: CASSQAIAGDYEQYF
d_call: .; clone_size: .; j_call: TRBJ1-2; v_call: TRBV6-5; cdr3_nt: TGTGCCAGCGGTCGGGGGCGGGAGGGCTACACCTTC; cdr3_aa: CASGRGREGYTF
d_call: .; clone_size: once; j_call: TRBJ2-2; v_call: TRBV19; cdr3_nt: TGTGCCAGTAGCCTCCGGGGGCGTAGCACCGGGGAGCTGTTTTTT; cdr3_aa: CASSLRGRSTGELFF
d_call: .; clone_size: .; j_call: TRBJ2-1; v_call: TRBV13; cdr3_nt: TGTGCCAGCAGCTCTGGACCCAACAATGAGCAGTTCTTC; cdr3_aa: CASSSGPNNEQFF
d_call: .; clone_size: few; j_call: TRBJ1-2; v_call: TRBV6-1; cdr3_nt: TGTGCCAGCAGCCCTGAGCGAGGGCCCTATGGCTACACCTTC; cdr3_aa: CASSPERGPYGYTF
d_call: .; clone_size: .; j_call: TRBJ2-1; v_call: TRBV7-2; cdr3_nt: TGTGCCAGCAGCTTAGGGACGCCCGAGCAGTTCTTC; cdr3_aa: CASSLGTPEQFF
d_call: .; clone_size: .; j_call: TRBJ2-5; v_call: TRBV7-2; cdr3_nt: TGTGCCAGCAGCTTAGACGCCGTACAAGAGACCCAGTACTTC; cdr3_aa: CASSLDAVQETQYF
d_call: .; clone_size: .; j_call: TRBJ1-1; v_call: TRBV28; cdr3_nt: TGTGCCAGCAGTTTGGCCGAGACCTTACACACTGAAGCTTTCTTT; cdr3_aa: CASSLAETLHTEAFF
d_call: TRBD2; clone_size: .; j_call: TRBJ2-5; v_call: TRBV27; cdr3_nt: TGTGCCAGCAGTCCTTGGTGGGAGGGAGAGACCCAGTACTTC; cdr3_aa: CASSPWWEGETQYF
d_call: .; clone_size: .; j_call: TRBJ2-3; v_call: TRBV28; cdr3_nt: TGTGCCAGCAGTTTAAGTTTAAGTGGAAGTCGGGGTACAGATACGCAGTATTTT; cdr3_aa: CASSLSLSGSRGTDTQYF
d_call: TRBD2; clone_size: .; j_call: TRBJ2-4; v_call: TRBV19; cdr3_nt: TGTGCCAGTAGTCCAACACACGGGGGGACCAAAAACATTCAGTACTTC; cdr3_aa: CASSPTHGGTKNIQYF
d_call: TRBD1; clone_size: .; j_call: TRBJ1-1; v_call: TRBV7-9; cdr3_nt: TGTGCCAGCAGCTTTGGAGGGGGCCGGGACACTGAAGCTTTCTTT; cdr3_aa: CASSFGGGRDTEAFF
d_call: .; clone_size: .; j_call: TRBJ1-1; v_call: TRBV28; cdr3_nt: TGTGCCAGCACGCCCTGGCCGCGGAACACTGAAGCTTTCTTT; cdr3_aa: CASTPWPRNTEAFF
d_call: .; clone_size: .; j_call: TRBJ2-5; v_call: TRBV4-3; cdr3_nt: TGCGCCAGCAGCCAAGGGGGAGGGGGGCAAGAGACCCAGTACTTC; cdr3_aa: CASSQGGGGQETQYF
d_call: .; clone_size: .; j_call: TRBJ1-1; v_call: TRBV6-6; cdr3_nt: TGTGCCAGCAGTTACTCGCCAGCGAACACTGAAGCTTTCTTT; cdr3_aa: CASSYSPANTEAFF
d_call: .; clone_size: .; j_call: TRBJ1-4; v_call: TRBV25-1; cdr3_nt: TGTGCCAGCAGTGCCGGCACGGGAAGTAATGAAAAACTGTTTTTT; cdr3_aa: CASSAGTGSNEKLFF
d_call: .; clone_size: few; j_call: TRBJ1-1; v_call: TRBV6-5; cdr3_nt: TGTGCCAGCAGTAAAGGGACTGAAGCTTTCTTT; cdr3_aa: CASSKGTEAFF
d_call: .; clone_size: .; j_call: TRBJ1-6; v_call: TRBV6-5; cdr3_nt: TGTGCCAGCAGCCCGGGATCGCCCAATTCACCCCTCCACTTT; cdr3_aa: CASSPGSPNSPLHF
d_call: .; clone_size: few; j_call: TRBJ2-7; v_call: TRBV7-2; cdr3_nt: TGTGCCAGCTCTAAGCCTGTACTCTACGAGCAGTACTTC; cdr3_aa: CASSKPVLYEQYF
d_call: .; clone_size: .; j_call: TRBJ2-7; v_call: TRBV5-6; cdr3_nt: TGTGCCAGCAGCTTAAGCACCTCCCGATCAATCTACGAGCAGTACTTC; cdr3_aa: CASSLSTSRSIYEQYF
d_call: .; clone_size: .; j_call: TRBJ1-2; v_call: TRBV10-2; cdr3_nt: TGCGCCAGCAGGAAGGACAGCTATGGCTACACCTTC; cdr3_aa: CASRKDSYGYTF
d_call: .; clone_size: few; j_call: TRBJ2-3; v_call: TRBV5-6; cdr3_nt: TGTGCCAGCAGCTTGCCCGGTTCCACAGATACGCAGTATTTT; cdr3_aa: CASSLPGSTDTQYF
d_call: TRBD1; clone_size: .; j_call: TRBJ1-3; v_call: TRBV28; cdr3_nt: TGTGCCAGCAGTTCCTGGACAGGAAGATCTGGAAACACCATATATTTT; cdr3_aa: CASSSWTGRSGNTIYF
d_call: .; clone_size: .; j_call: TRBJ1-1; v_call: TRBV27; cdr3_nt: TGTGCCAGCAGTTTGGAGGGGCCACCCACTGAAGCTTTCTTT; cdr3_aa: CASSLEGPPTEAFF
d_call: .; clone_size: .; j_call: TRBJ2-5; v_call: TRBV2; cdr3_nt: TGTGCCACCCGGGCGGGAATCCAAGAGACCCAGTACTTC; cdr3_aa: CATRAGIQETQYF
d_call: .; clone_size: .; j_call: TRBJ2-2; v_call: TRBV4-1; cdr3_nt: TGCGCCAGCAGCCTATTAGACGGTCCCGGGGAGCTGTTTTTT; cdr3_aa: CASSLLDGPGELFF
d_call: .; clone_size: .; j_call: TRBJ1-2; v_call: TRBV2; cdr3_nt: TGTGCCAGCAGTTTCAAAGCCGGGGCGGGTTCCTATGGCTACACCTTC; cdr3_aa: CASSFKAGAGSYGYTF
d_call: .; clone_size: .; j_call: TRBJ1-2; v_call: TRBV7-1; cdr3_nt: TGTGCCAGCAGCCCCACAGGGTATGGCTATGGCTACACCTTC; cdr3_aa: CASSPTGYGYGYTF
d_call: .; clone_size: large; j_call: TRBJ1-1; v_call: TRBV5-4; cdr3_nt: TGTGCCAGCAGCTTAGGGCCTGGGACTGAAGCTTTCTTT; cdr3_aa: CASSLGPGTEAFF
d_call: .; clone_size: .; j_call: TRBJ1-4; v_call: TRBV15; cdr3_nt: TGTGCCACCAGCGGAGGATGGCAATTCAATGAAAAACTGTTTTTT; cdr3_aa: CATSGGWQFNEKLFF
d_call: .; clone_size: .; j_call: TRBJ2-7; v_call: TRBV5-4; cdr3_nt: TGTGCCAGCAGCTCCGGAGAGTGGCGCTCCTACGAGCAGTACTTC; cdr3_aa: CASSSGEWRSYEQYF
d_call: .; clone_size: .; j_call: TRBJ1-1; v_call: TRBV4-3; cdr3_nt: TGCGCCAGCAGCTTGGGACTTCAGCGGCCCACTGAAGCTTTCTTT; cdr3_aa: CASSLGLQRPTEAFF
d_call: .; clone_size: .; j_call: TRBJ1-5; v_call: TRBV6-5; cdr3_nt: TGTGCCAGCAGGGAGACCGGGGGCAATCAGCCCCAGCATTTT; cdr3_aa: CASRETGGNQPQHF
d_call: TRBD1; clone_size: few; j_call: TRBJ1-1; v_call: TRBV2; cdr3_nt: TGTGCCAGCAGTGTCGGCAGGGGGTCGTGGAACACTGAAGCTTTCTTT; cdr3_aa: CASSVGRGSWNTEAFF
d_call: .; clone_size: .; j_call: TRBJ1-1; v_call: TRBV21-1; cdr3_nt: .; cdr3_aa: CASSKVGRGAEGAEAFF
d_call: .; clone_size: .; j_call: TRBJ2-5; v_call: TRBV9; cdr3_nt: TGTGCCAGCAGCGATCAGTCCCAAGAGACCCAGTACTTC; cdr3_aa: CASSDQSQETQYF
d_call: .; clone_size: .; j_call: TRBJ1-4; v_call: TRBV4-1; cdr3_nt: TGCGCCAGCAGCCAACTGGGACTGGGGAATGAAAAACTGTTTTTT; cdr3_aa: CASSQLGLGNEKLFF
d_call: .; clone_size: .; j_call: TRBJ1-2; v_call: TRBV21-1; cdr3_nt: TGTGCCAGCAGCAAATGTACGAACGGGAAAGGGGACTATGGCTACACCTTC; cdr3_aa: CASSKCTNGKGDYGYTF
d_call: .; clone_size: .; j_call: TRBJ2-7; v_call: TRBV4-1; cdr3_nt: TGCGCCAGCAGCCTGGGACGTGGGGTCGGGGAGCAGTACTTC; cdr3_aa: CASSLGRGVGEQYF
d_call: TRBD1; clone_size: .; j_call: TRBJ1-4; v_call: TRBV7-6; cdr3_nt: TGTGCCAGCAGCTTAGGCCTCGACAGGGTTGGAGGTGAAAAACTGTTTTTT; cdr3_aa: CASSLGLDRVGGEKLFF
d_call: .; clone_size: once; j_call: TRBJ2-7; v_call: TRBV27; cdr3_nt: TGTGCCAGCAGTTTGGTGTCGACAGATGTCCCCTACGAGCAGTACTTC; cdr3_aa: CASSLVSTDVPYEQYF
d_call: .; clone_size: .; j_call: TRBJ2-1; v_call: TRBV4-3; cdr3_nt: TGCGCCAGCAGCTCCTCCCGGGTGGAGCAGTTCTTC; cdr3_aa: CASSSSRVEQFF
d_call: .; clone_size: few; j_call: TRBJ2-1; v_call: TRBV29-1; cdr3_nt: TGCAGCGTTGAAGGAGGTCGCAATGAGCAGTTCTTC; cdr3_aa: CSVEGGRNEQFF
d_call: .; clone_size: .; j_call: TRBJ1-4; v_call: TRBV4-1; cdr3_nt: TGCGCCAGCAGCCTAGAGGGGCAGCAAAATGAAAAACTGTTTTTT; cdr3_aa: CASSLEGQQNEKLFF
d_call: .; clone_size: few; j_call: TRBJ1-1; v_call: TRBV19; cdr3_nt: TGTGCCAGTAGTATAGTTCCAGGGAGAAGGTTTCCTGAAGCTTTCTTT; cdr3_aa: CASSIVPGRRFPEAFF
d_call: .; clone_size: .; j_call: TRBJ1-1; v_call: TRBV5-4; cdr3_nt: TGTGCCAGCAGCTCCCCGACAGGCGGGAGGACTGAAGCTTTCTTT; cdr3_aa: CASSSPTGGRTEAFF
d_call: .; clone_size: .; j_call: TRBJ2-1; v_call: TRBV5-4; cdr3_nt: TGTGCCAGCAGCTTGGAGGCGCCCTACAATGAGCAGTTCTTC; cdr3_aa: CASSLEAPYNEQFF
d_call: .; clone_size: once; j_call: TRBJ1-4; v_call: TRBV6-5; cdr3_nt: TGTGCCAGCAGTTTCGGTGAAAAACTGTTTTTT; cdr3_aa: CASSFGEKLFF
d_call: TRBD2; clone_size: .; j_call: TRBJ2-3; v_call: TRBV5-5; cdr3_nt: TGTGCCAGCAGCGGCACTAGCGGTCGACCCACAGATACGCAGTATTTT; cdr3_aa: CASSGTSGRPTDTQYF
d_call: TRBD1; clone_size: .; j_call: TRBJ2-6; v_call: TRBV28; cdr3_nt: TGTGCCAGCAGTTTATGGGGGACAGGGGGCTCTGGGGCCAACGTCCTGACTTTC; cdr3_aa: CASSLWGTGGSGANVLTF
d_call: TRBD1; clone_size: .; j_call: TRBJ1-1; v_call: TRBV27; cdr3_nt: TGTGCCAGCCGTGGCGGACAGGGCCCGAACACTGAAGCTTTCTTT; cdr3_aa: CASRGGQGPNTEAFF